This is a list of T cell receptor beta chains from one sample in a study of radiotherapy plus CTLA-4 blockade in lung cancer. Profiling relied on immunoSEQ multiplex PCR, and the TCRdb table lists in-frame clones only, not all of them. The sample has tens of thousands of clones; more than 75% are singletons. Here the sequenced sample was peripheral blood, taken from a patient treated with radiotherapy plus ipilimumab. The receptors were gathered from a human donor with non-small cell lung cancer who had stable disease on radiotherapy plus ipilimumab. Each CDR3 is given with its conserved first and last residue. The D gene is left open where the match is weak. Rows give clone size only sometimes, using once, few, many, or a class for an expanded clone.

clone size | D gene | J gene | V gene | CDR3 DNA | CDR3 protein
. | TRBD1 | TRBJ1-5 | TRBV19 | TGTGCCAGTAGTACGGGACAGGGAGTGTGGCCCCAGCATTTT | CASSTGQGVWPQHF
. | TRBD1 | TRBJ1-2 | TRBV2 | TGTGCCAGCAGTGGGGACAGGGCCGGCTACACCTTC | CASSGDRAGYTF
. | TRBD2 | TRBJ2-7 | TRBV7-2 | TGTGCCAGCAGCCGGCCCCGGACCGGGACTAGCGGGGGCTACGAGCAGTACTTC | CASSRPRTGTSGGYEQYF
few | TRBD1 | TRBJ2-5 | TRBV6-5 | TGTGCCAGCAGCCGACAGGGACCCCAAGAGACCCAGTACTTC | CASSRQGPQETQYF
. | . | TRBJ1-5 | TRBV6-6 | TGTGCCAGCAGTTACTCTGGCGCTCCGGACCCCCAGCATTTT | CASSYSGAPDPQHF
. | . | TRBJ1-2 | TRBV4-3 | TGCGCCAGCAGCCAAGGTCCCAGGGAAGGAGTTGGCTACACCTTC | CASSQGPREGVGYTF
. | . | TRBJ2-1 | TRBV5-5 | TGTGCCAGCAGCTTGGTCCACCCTGTGGACAATGAGCAGTTCTTC | CASSLVHPVDNEQFF
. | TRBD1 | TRBJ1-2 | TRBV5-3 | TGTGCCAGAAGGACACCGGGACAGGGGGCGATTGGCTACACCTTC | CARRTPGQGAIGYTF
once | . | TRBJ1-1 | TRBV5-6 | TGTGCCAGCAGCTTGGTTCGGGGCCCTTACACTGAAGCTTTCTTT | CASSLVRGPYTEAFF
. | . | TRBJ2-1 | TRBV5-1 | TGCGCCAGCAGCTTGGCTACGCGGGATGAGCAGTTCTTC | CASSLATRDEQFF
. | . | TRBJ1-4 | TRBV27 | TGTGCCAGCAGTCCTCTGGGCGACGGAGAAAAACTGTTTTTT | CASSPLGDGEKLFF
once | . | TRBJ1-6 | TRBV28 | TGTGCCAGCAGTTTCTTGGAGCCAATGGGTAATTCACCCCTCCACTTT | CASSFLEPMGNSPLHF
. | . | TRBJ1-2 | TRBV18 | TGTGCCAGCTCACCAGGGACTCAGGGCTATGGCTACACCTTC | CASSPGTQGYGYTF
. | TRBD1 | TRBJ1-6 | TRBV28 | TGTGCTTCCGGGACAGGGGAGTCACCCCTCCACTTT | CASGTGESPLHF
. | . | TRBJ2-5 | TRBV7-6 | TGTGCCAGCAGCTTAGGTCAGAAAGAGACCCAGTACTTC | CASSLGQKETQYF
. | TRBD1 | TRBJ1-1 | TRBV4-2 | TGTGCCAGCAGCATGGACAGGGCTGAAGCTTTCTTT | CASSMDRAEAFF
. | TRBD1 | TRBJ1-2 | TRBV11-2 | TGTGCCAGCAGCGTCCGACAGGGACCCTATGGCTACACCTTC | CASSVRQGPYGYTF
once | . | TRBJ1-2 | TRBV6-1 | TGTGCCAGCAGTTTCAGAGATTGGGACTACACCTTC | CASSFRDWDYTF
few | . | TRBJ1-2 | TRBV29-1 | TGCAGCGTTGCTCCAGGGCTCGGCGGCTACACCTTC | CSVAPGLGGYTF
. | . | TRBJ1-6 | TRBV10-3 | TGTGCCACTGGGGGGGAAGATAGCGTTTCACCCCTCCACTTT | CATGGEDSVSPLHF
. | . | TRBJ1-2 | TRBV7-2 | TGTGCCAGCAGCTTAGCAGCCTCAGGGACCCATGGCTACACCTTC | CASSLAASGTHGYTF
. | TRBD1 | TRBJ1-5 | TRBV19 | TGTGCCAGTAGGACAACAGGGGAAGGAAGCAATCAGCCCCAGCATTTT | CASRTTGEGSNQPQHF
. | TRBD2 | TRBJ2-4 | TRBV6-6 | TGTGCCAGCAGTTACTCGAGGGAGGGGATGAAAAACATTCAGTACTTC | CASSYSREGMKNIQYF
. | . | TRBJ1-4 | TRBV11-3 | TGTGCCAGCAGCTTAGCGGGGGGAGCTAATGAAAAACTGTTTTTT | CASSLAGGANEKLFF
. | . | TRBJ1-2 | TRBV12-5 | TGTGCTAGTGGTCTTCCCCGGGTCTCCTATGGCTACACCTTC | CASGLPRVSYGYTF
. | . | TRBJ1-2 | TRBV9 | TGTGCCAGCAGCGTAGTTGGGGGAGGCTACACCTTC | CASSVVGGGYTF
. | . | TRBJ2-5 | TRBV5-1 | TGCGCCAGCAGCTTGGTGACAGGCCAAGAGACCCAGTACTTC | CASSLVTGQETQYF
once | . | TRBJ1-1 | TRBV5-6 | TGTGCCAGCAGCCCGGCTTTGGGGGGCAACACTGAAGCTTTCTTT | CASSPALGGNTEAFF
. | . | TRBJ1-1 | TRBV7-2 | TGTGCCAGCAGTCCCGTCCCCGGCGATAGGCTTGAAGCTTTCTTT | CASSPVPGDRLEAFF
. | TRBD1 | TRBJ1-3 | TRBV5-5 | TGTGCCAGCAGCTCCTCCGGGACAGCTATACTCTCTGGAAACACCATATATTTT | CASSSSGTAILSGNTIYF
. | TRBD1 | TRBJ1-1 | TRBV11-2 | TGTGCCAGCAGCCCACGAACAGGGGGTGAAGCTTTCTTT | CASSPRTGGEAFF
once | . | TRBJ1-1 | TRBV6-5 | TGTGCCAGCAGTTACCTTACCAGGAACACTGAAGCTTTCTTT | CASSYLTRNTEAFF
. | . | TRBJ1-2 | TRBV5-1 | TGCGCCAGCAGCTTGGGGGCCAATACCTATGGCTACACCTTC | CASSLGANTYGYTF
. | TRBD1 | TRBJ1-6 | TRBV7-2 | TGTGCCAGCACCGAGGACAGGGGCCTTCGTTCACCCCTCCACTTT | CASTEDRGLRSPLHF
. | TRBD1 | TRBJ1-5 | TRBV6-1 | TGTGCCAGCAGCGAAATTACAGGGGCCGGTCAGCCCCAGCATTTT | CASSEITGAGQPQHF
. | . | TRBJ2-5 | TRBV7-2 | TGTGCCAGCAGCTTAATGAGGGGAGAGACCCAGTACTTC | CASSLMRGETQYF
. | . | TRBJ2-5 | TRBV30 | TGTGCCTGGAGTGTTTCAGAGACCCAGTACTTC | CAWSVSETQYF
. | TRBD2 | TRBJ2-1 | TRBV10-1 | TGCGCCAGCTCTATCGAGACTAGCGGGACCCATGAGCAGTTCTTC | CASSIETSGTHEQFF
. | TRBD1 | TRBJ1-2 | TRBV11-2 | TGTGCCAGCAGCTTATTACAGGGGGCTGTCGGGTGGAGCCATGGCTACACCTTC | CASSLLQGAVGWSHGYTF
. | TRBD1 | TRBJ1-4 | TRBV12-5 | TGTGCTAGTGGCTCGGACAGGGGTGAAAAACTGTTTTTT | CASGSDRGEKLFF
large | TRBD1 | TRBJ2-1 | TRBV5-1 | TGCGCCAGCAGCTTGGGGACAGGGGACTACAATGAGCAGTTCTTC | CASSLGTGDYNEQFF
. | . | TRBJ1-1 | TRBV6-6 | TGTGCCAGCAGTTACAACTGGTACACTGAAGCTTTCTTT | CASSYNWYTEAFF
few | . | TRBJ1-1 | TRBV6-1 | TGTGCCAGCAGTGAAAATAGGGTAGGACTGAACACTGAAGCTTTCTTT | CASSENRVGLNTEAFF
. | . | TRBJ1-2 | TRBV6-6 | TGTGCCAGCACCGAGGGGGACAAGACCTACACCTTC | CASTEGDKTYTF
few | . | TRBJ1-1 | TRBV7-2 | TGTGCCAGCAGCTCACGCCGACTGGGGAACACTGAAGCTTTCTTT | CASSSRRLGNTEAFF
once | TRBD1 | TRBJ2-5 | TRBV7-7 | TGTGCCAGCAGCCCGACAGGGGGCGCCGGGGAGACCCAGTACTTC | CASSPTGGAGETQYF
. | . | TRBJ1-1 | TRBV29-1 | TGCAGCGTTGGGGGGAGAAGCACTGAAGCTTTCTTT | CSVGGRSTEAFF
. | . | TRBJ1-1 | TRBV7-6 | TGTGCCAGCAGCCGAACCCCGGACGGGGCCACTGAAGCTTTCTTT | CASSRTPDGATEAFF
. | . | TRBJ2-1 | TRBV18 | TGTGCCAGCGAACCTAACAGGGACAATGAGCAGTTCTTC | CASEPNRDNEQFF
. | TRBD2 | TRBJ2-5 | TRBV10-1 | TGCGCCAGCAGTGTCGGAGCGGGGGGGCCGGGGGAGACCCAGTACTTC | CASSVGAGGPGETQYF